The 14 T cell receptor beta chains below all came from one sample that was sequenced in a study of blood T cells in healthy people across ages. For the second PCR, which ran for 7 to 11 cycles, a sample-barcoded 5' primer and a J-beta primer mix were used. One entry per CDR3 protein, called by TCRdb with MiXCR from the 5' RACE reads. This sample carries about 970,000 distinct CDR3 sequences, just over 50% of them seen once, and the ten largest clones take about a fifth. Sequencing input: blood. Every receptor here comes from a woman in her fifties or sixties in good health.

DNA of the CDR3: TGTGCCAGCAGCCTCGGGATCTTAGTCGGGCAGCCCCAGCATTTT. It specifies CASSLGILVGQPQHF. V gene TRBV7-2 combines with J gene TRBJ1-5; unclear D gene. V gave up 5 bases and J gave up 7 bases, with 18 bases separating them. Germline V gene sequence: CDR1 SGHTA, CDR2 FQGNSA. CDR3 size: 15 residues.

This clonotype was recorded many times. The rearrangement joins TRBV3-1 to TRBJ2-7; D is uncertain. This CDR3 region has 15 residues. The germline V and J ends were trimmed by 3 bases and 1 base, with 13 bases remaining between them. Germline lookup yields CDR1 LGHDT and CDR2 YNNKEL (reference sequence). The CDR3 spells CASSHQAILSYEQYF. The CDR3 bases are TGTGCCAGCAGCCACCAGGCTATCCTTTCCTACGAGCAGTACTTC.

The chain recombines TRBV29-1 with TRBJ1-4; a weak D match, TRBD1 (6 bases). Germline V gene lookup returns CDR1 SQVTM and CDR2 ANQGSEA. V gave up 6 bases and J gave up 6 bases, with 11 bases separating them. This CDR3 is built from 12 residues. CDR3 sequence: CSVQGYDEKLFF. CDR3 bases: TGCAGCGTCCAGGGGTATGATGAAAAACTGTTTTTT.

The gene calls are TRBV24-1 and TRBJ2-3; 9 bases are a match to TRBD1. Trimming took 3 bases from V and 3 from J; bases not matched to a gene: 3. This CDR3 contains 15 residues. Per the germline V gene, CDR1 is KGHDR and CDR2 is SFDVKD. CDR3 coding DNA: TGTGCCACCAGTGATGGGACAGGGTCGACAGATACGCAGTATTTT. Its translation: CATSDGTGSTDTQYF.

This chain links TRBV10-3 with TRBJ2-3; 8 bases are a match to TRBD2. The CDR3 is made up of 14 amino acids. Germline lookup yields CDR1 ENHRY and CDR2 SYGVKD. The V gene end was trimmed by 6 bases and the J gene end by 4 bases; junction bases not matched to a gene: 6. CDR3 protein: CAIREAGDADTQYF. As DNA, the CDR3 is TGTGCCATCAGGGAAGCGGGAGATGCAGATACGCAGTATTTT.

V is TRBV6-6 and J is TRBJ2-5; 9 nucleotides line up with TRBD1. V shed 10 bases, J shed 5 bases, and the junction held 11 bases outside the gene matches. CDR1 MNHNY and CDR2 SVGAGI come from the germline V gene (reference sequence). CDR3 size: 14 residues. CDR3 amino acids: CATSLTGGWETQYF. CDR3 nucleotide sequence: TGTGCCACTTCGTTAACAGGGGGCTGGGAGACCCAGTACTTC.

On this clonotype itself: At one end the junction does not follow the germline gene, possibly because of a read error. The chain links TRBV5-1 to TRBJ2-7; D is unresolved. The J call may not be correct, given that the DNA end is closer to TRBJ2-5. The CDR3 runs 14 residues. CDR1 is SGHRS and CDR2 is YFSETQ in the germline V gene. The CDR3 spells CASSLYGNQVTQYF. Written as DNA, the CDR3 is TGCGCCAGCAGCTTGTATGGGAACCAAGTGACCCAGTACTTC.

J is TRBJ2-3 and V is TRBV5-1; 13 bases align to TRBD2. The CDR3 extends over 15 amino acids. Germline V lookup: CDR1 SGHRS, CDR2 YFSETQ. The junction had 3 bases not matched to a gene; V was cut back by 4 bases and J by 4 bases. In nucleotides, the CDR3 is TGCGCCAGCAGCATCGGACTAGCGGGGGCAGATACGCAGTATTTT. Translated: CASSIGLAGADTQYF.

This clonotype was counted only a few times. The CDR3 reads CASSYSAWNYEQYF. In DNA, the CDR3 is TGTGCCAGCAGTTACTCCGCGTGGAACTACGAGCAGTACTTC. The gene calls are TRBV6-5 and TRBJ2-7; D gene uncertain. V gave up 0 bases and J gave up 3 bases, with 9 bases separating them. The V gene's germline CDR1 is MNHEY and CDR2 SVGAGI. CDR3 length equals 14 residues.

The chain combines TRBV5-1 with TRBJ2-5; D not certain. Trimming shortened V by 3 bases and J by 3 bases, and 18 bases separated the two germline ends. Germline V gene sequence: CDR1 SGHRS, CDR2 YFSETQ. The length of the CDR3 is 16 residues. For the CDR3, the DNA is TGCGCCAGCAGCTCCCAAGGCGTAGGTTGGGAAGAGACCCAGTACTTC. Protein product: CASSSQGVGWEETQYF.

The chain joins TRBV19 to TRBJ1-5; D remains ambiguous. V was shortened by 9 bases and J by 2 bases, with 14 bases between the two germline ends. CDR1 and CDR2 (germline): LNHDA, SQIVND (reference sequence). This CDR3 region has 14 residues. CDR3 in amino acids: CASNSGNGNQPQHF. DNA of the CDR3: TGTGCCAGCAATTCTGGGAATGGCAATCAGCCCCAGCATTTT.

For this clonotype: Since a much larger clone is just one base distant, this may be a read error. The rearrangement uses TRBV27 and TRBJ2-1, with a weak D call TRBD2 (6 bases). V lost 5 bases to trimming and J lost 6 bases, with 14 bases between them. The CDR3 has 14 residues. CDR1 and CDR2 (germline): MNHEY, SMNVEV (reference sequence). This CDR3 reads CASSAGLRVNEQFF. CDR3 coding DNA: TGTGCCAGCAGTGCCGGACTAAGAGTCAATGAGCAGTTCTTC.

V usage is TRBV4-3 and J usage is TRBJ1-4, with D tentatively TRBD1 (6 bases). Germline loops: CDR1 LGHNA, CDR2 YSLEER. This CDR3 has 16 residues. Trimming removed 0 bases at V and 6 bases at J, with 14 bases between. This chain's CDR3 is CASSQELGRGHEKLFF. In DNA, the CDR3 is TGCGCCAGCAGCCAAGAATTGGGCAGGGGCCATGAAAAACTGTTTTTT.

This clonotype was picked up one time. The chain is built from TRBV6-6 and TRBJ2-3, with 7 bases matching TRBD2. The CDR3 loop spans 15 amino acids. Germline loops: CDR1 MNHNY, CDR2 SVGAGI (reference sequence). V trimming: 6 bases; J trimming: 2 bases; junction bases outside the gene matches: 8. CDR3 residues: CASSHPREYTDTQYF. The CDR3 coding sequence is TGTGCCAGCAGCCACCCGCGGGAGTACACAGATACGCAGTATTTT.